These 28 T cell receptor beta chains were all obtained from the same sample, sequenced in a study of T cells in Graves' hyperthyroidism and ophthalmopathy. The CDR3 regions of TCR beta were amplified from RNA transcripts. The HTBI primer set was used in a first-round RT-PCR of the TCR CDR3. TCRdb re-called the multiplex PCR reads with MiXCR, one entry per CDR3 protein. This sample carries around 250,000 distinct CDR3 sequences, approximately 25% of them seen once, and the ten largest clones take approximately 32%. The sequenced sample consisted of blood. The receptors originated from a woman aged 40 to 50 with Graves' ophthalmopathy.

This chain joins TRBV24-1 and TRBJ1-5; no clear D. Per the germline V gene, CDR1 is KGHDR and CDR2 is SFDVKD. V lost 0 bases and J 0 bases, leaving 20 bases between the germline ends. This CDR3 contains 20 residues. The CDR3: CATSDLLSGGSTYSNQPQHF. CDR3 sequence (DNA): TGTGCCACCAGTGATTTGCTGAGTGGTGGCAGCACTTATAGCAATCAGCCCCAGCATTTT.

This clonotype has a handful of counts. A much more abundant neighbour one base away suggests this may be a read error. The rearrangement links TRBV28 to TRBJ2-7; the D call may be TRBD1 or TRBD2 (5 bases each). CDR3 size: 15 residues. With 6 bases removed from V and 5 bases from J, the gap between germline ends came to 20 bases. Per germline, CDR1 MDHEN and CDR2 SYDVKM. CDR3 sequence reads: CASSEVTIGTDEQYF. The CDR3 nucleotides read TGTGCCAGCAGCGAGGTGACTATCGGGACCGACGAGCAGTACTTC.

At least ten counts were recorded for this clonotype. This chain connects TRBV4-1 to TRBJ1-5; D is unclear. Germline loops: CDR1 MGHRA, CDR2 YSYEKL. V lost 0 bases to trimming and J lost 5 bases, with 5 bases between them. This CDR3 is built from 13 residues. CDR3 nucleotides: TGCGCCAGCAGCCAAGACTGGTATCAGCCCCAGCATTTT. As protein: CASSQDWYQPQHF.

This clonotype was seen ten or more times. The rearrangement uses TRBV14 and TRBJ2-7, with TRBD2 identical over 7 bases. The germline V gene encodes CDR1 SGHDN and CDR2 FVKESK. J lost 3 bases, V lost 1 base, and 0 bases had no gene match. The CDR3 covers 13 residues. This chain's CDR3 is CASSQGDYYEQYF. CDR3 DNA sequence: TGTGCCAGCAGCCAAGGGGACTACTACGAGCAGTACTTC.

This clonotype was recorded many times. The chain recombines TRBV27 with TRBJ2-7; D remains ambiguous. V lost 2 bases and J lost 3, with 11 bases in between. CDR1 MNHEY and CDR2 SMNVEV come from the germline V gene (reference sequence). The CDR3 contains 14 residues. The DNA of the CDR3 is TGTGCCAGCAGTTTAAAAGGACGGAGCTACGAGCAGTACTTC. This encodes CASSLKGRSYEQYF.

This clonotype was seen at least ten times. The rearrangement joins TRBV6-1 to TRBJ1-2; a possible D gene is TRBD1 (5 bases). Germline V gene sequence: CDR1 MNHNS, CDR2 SASEGT. The CDR3 extends over 13 amino acids. The V end was cut by 5 bases, the J end by 6 bases, with 13 bases between. CDR3 loop: CASSQGVGDGYTF. The DNA of the CDR3 is TGTGCCAGCAGTCAAGGGGTGGGGGATGGCTACACCTTC.

This clonotype was seen at least ten times. The chain couples TRBV13 to TRBJ2-7; TRBD2 matches at 8 bases. CDR1 is PRHDT, CDR2 FYEKMQ, per germline (reference sequence). CDR3 size: 16 residues. With V trimmed by 5 bases and J by 5 bases, 14 bases remained unmatched. The CDR3 reads CASSPFDSGRDNEQYF. The CDR3 nucleotides read TGTGCCAGCAGCCCCTTCGACAGCGGGAGAGATAACGAGCAGTACTTC.

This clonotype occurred many times. This chain uses TRBV7-2 with TRBJ2-7; D unclear. Germline V gives CDR1 SGHTA, CDR2 FQGNSA. The CDR3 extends over 12 amino acids. The V and J ends lost 4 bases and 3 bases respectively, with 7 bases between them. CDR3 protein: CASSSYFYEQYF. The CDR3 nucleotides read TGTGCCAGCAGCTCATACTTCTACGAGCAGTACTTC.

This clonotype was seen ten or more times. V usage is TRBV11-1 and J usage is TRBJ2-7, with TRBD2 matching over 13 bases. The CDR3 has 17 residues. Germline V CDR1 and CDR2: SGHAT, FQDESV (reference sequence). With 5 bases clipped from V and 6 bases from J, the junction kept 13 bases outside the gene matches. The chain's CDR3 is CASSPFGLAGVVGEQYF. As DNA, the CDR3 is TGTGCCAGCAGCCCGTTCGGACTAGCGGGAGTAGTGGGCGAGCAGTACTTC.

This clonotype appeared many times. The chain is built from TRBV29-1 and TRBJ2-7; 7 bases align to TRBD1. Germline V gene lookup returns CDR1 SQVTM and CDR2 ANQGSEA. This CDR3 has 13 residues. J lost 3 bases, V lost 1 base, and 3 bases had no gene match. The CDR3 loop is CSVEADRSYEQYF. In DNA, the CDR3 is TGCAGCGTTGAAGCGGACAGGAGCTACGAGCAGTACTTC.

The chain employs TRBV6-1 and TRBJ2-7, with D unresolved. CDR3 length: 14 amino acids. The germline CDR1 and CDR2 sequences are MNHNS and SASEGT. Trimming removed 7 bases from V and 2 bases from J, with 15 bases in between. CDR3 in amino acids: CASIEQDRPYEQYF. DNA of the CDR3: TGTGCCAGCATTGAGCAGGACCGACCCTACGAGCAGTACTTC.

Many counts were recorded for this clonotype. This chain uses TRBV6-2 or TRBV6-3 with TRBJ2-5, with 10 bases aligning to TRBD1. This CDR3 contains 15 residues. Germline loops: CDR1 MNHEY, CDR2 SVGEGT. V lost 6 bases to trimming and J lost 5 bases; unmatched junction nucleotides: 9. Here the CDR3 reads CASSADRGRWETQYF. CDR3 sequence (DNA): TGTGCCAGCAGCGCTGACAGGGGGCGTTGGGAGACCCAGTACTTC.

This clonotype was counted many times. The CDR3 region is CASSLGGLSGYEQYF. The DNA of the CDR3 is TGTGCCAGCAGCTTAGGAGGGTTGTCCGGCTACGAGCAGTACTTC. The J gene is TRBJ2-7, the V gene TRBV11-2; D may be TRBD2 (5 bases). The CDR3 totals 15 residues. V lost 1 base and J lost 3, with 13 bases in between. Germline CDR1 reads SGHAT; CDR2 reads FQNNGV.

This clonotype occurred a few times. The chain joins TRBV11-2 to TRBJ2-5; TRBD1 is a possible D gene (5 bases). Between the trimmed V and J ends, which lost 8 bases and 5 bases, there was a span of 12 bases. The CDR3 contains 12 residues. Germline V lookup: CDR1 SGHAT, CDR2 FQNNGV. CDR3 sequence reads: CASQGLGETQYF. The DNA for the CDR3 is TGTGCCAGCCAGGGTCTGGGGGAGACCCAGTACTTC.

Turning to this clonotype: A much larger clone sits a single nucleotide away, making a read error possible. The chain uses TRBV24-1 and TRBJ2-2; 12 bases match TRBD2. In germline, CDR1 is KGHDR, CDR2 SFDVKD. This CDR3 is 16 amino acids long. CDR3 region: CAISDQRLAGVGELFF. CDR3 nucleotide sequence: TGTGCCATCAGTGATCAAAGACTAGCGGGAGTCGGGGAGCTGTTTTTT.

This clonotype was detected many times. V gene TRBV25-1 combines with J gene TRBJ2-7, with TRBD1 as a possible D gene (6 bases). Germline V lookup: CDR1 MGHDK, CDR2 SYGVNS. Trimming removed 4 bases at V and 7 bases at J, with 26 bases between. The CDR3 runs 17 residues. CDR3 nucleotide sequence: TGTGCCAGCAGTGCCAGGCCATACAGGGATGGGATTCTGGAGCAGTACTTC. Its protein product is CASSARPYRDGILEQYF.

At least ten counts were recorded for this clonotype. The chain couples TRBV7-3 to TRBJ2-2; D gene uncertain. Trimming left V 5 bases short and J 1 base short, with 8 bases between. The CDR3 consists of 14 residues. Per the germline V gene, CDR1 is SGHTA and CDR2 is FQGTGA. CDR3 sequence (DNA): TGTGCCAGCAGCACAAACTGGAACACCGGGGAGCTGTTTTTT. It encodes CASSTNWNTGELFF.

This chain joins TRBV30 and TRBJ1-2, with unresolved D. Per germline, CDR1 GTSNPN and CDR2 SVGIG (reference sequence). The CDR3 consists of 12 residues. The V and J ends lost 0 bases and 2 bases respectively, with 4 bases between them. The CDR3 DNA is TGTGCCTGGAGTGTCTCCAACTATGGCTACACCTTC. It translates to CAWSVSNYGYTF.

V gene TRBV7-9 combines with J gene TRBJ2-5, with D possibly matching TRBD2 (6 bases). Germline assignment: CDR1 SEHNR and CDR2 FQNEAQ (reference sequence). The CDR3 has 15 residues. Between the trimmed V and J ends, which lost 5 bases and 3 bases, there was a span of 16 bases. CDR3 loop: CASSITGTPEETQYF. The CDR3 nucleotides read TGTGCCAGCAGCATAACCGGGACTCCCGAAGAGACCCAGTACTTC.

This clonotype was seen repeatedly, ten times or more. The chain uses TRBV19 and TRBJ2-7, with 9 positions matching TRBD1. Trimming removed 6 bases from V and 2 bases from J; junction bases left unmatched: 8. CDR1 is LNHDA and CDR2 is SQIVND in the germline V gene (reference sequence). This CDR3 spans 15 amino acids. DNA of the CDR3: TGTGCCAGTAGCGCGCCCGGGACAGGGCCCTACGAGCAGTACTTC. Encoded protein: CASSAPGTGPYEQYF.

There are many counts of this clonotype. The J gene is TRBJ2-2, the V gene TRBV7-2; possibly TRBD1 for D (6 bases). This CDR3 is 15 amino acids long. V was clipped by 5 bases and J by 2 bases, with 12 bases between them. Germline V gives CDR1 SGHTA, CDR2 FQGNSA. CDR3 sequence reads: CASSDPGQNTGELFF. The CDR3 region has the DNA TGTGCCAGCAGCGATCCGGGACAAAACACCGGGGAGCTGTTTTTT. Full variable domain (rest looked up from reference TRBV7-2 and TRBJ2-2): GAGVSQSPSNKVTEKGKDVELRCDPISGHTALYWYRQSLGQGLEFLIYFQGNSAPDKSGLPSDRFSAERTGGSVSTLTIQRTQQEDSAVYLCASSDPGQNTGELFFGEGSRLTVL.

This clonotype was picked up many times. The chain employs TRBV7-9 and TRBJ2-5; 8 nucleotides match TRBD1. The CDR3 extends over 19 amino acids. Germline CDR1 is SEHNR and CDR2 is FQNEAQ (reference sequence). The V and J ends lost 0 bases and 1 base, in that order; junction bases with no gene match: 13. CDR3 region: CASSLAGPSPGQAQETQYF. DNA of the CDR3: TGTGCCAGCAGCTTAGCGGGCCCGTCTCCGGGACAGGCCCAAGAGACCCAGTACTTC.

Many counts were recorded for this clonotype. The chain recombines TRBV12-5 with TRBJ2-7; TRBD2 might be the D (6 bases). There are 18 residues in the CDR3. Germline V gene data show CDR1 as LGHNT and CDR2 as FRNRAP. Trimming stripped 1 base from V and 6 bases from J, with 25 bases between. CDR3 coding DNA: TGTGCTAGTGGTTTGGCTCCAGTCGGAGGGACGGGGCTTTTCGAGCAGTACTTC. Protein sequence: CASGLAPVGGTGLFEQYF.

V is TRBV7-6 and J is TRBJ2-6, with a tentative D call TRBD1 (5 bases). Trimming removed 2 bases at V and 4 bases at J, with 12 bases between. The CDR3 totals 16 residues. Germline V gene lookup returns CDR1 SGHVS and CDR2 FNYEAQ. Here the CDR3 DNA reads TGTGCCAGCAGCTTAAACCAGGGTGCAGGGGCCAACGTCCTGACTTTC. It is translated as CASSLNQGAGANVLTF.

This clonotype was counted many times. This chain uses TRBV20-1 with TRBJ2-5; no reliable D call. Germline V lookup: CDR1 DFQATT, CDR2 SNEGSKA (reference sequence). V gave up 3 bases and J gave up 3 bases, with 14 bases separating them. CDR3 length: 14 residues. The CDR3 DNA reads TGCAGTGCTAGCCCATTCGACACGAAAGAGACCCAGTACTTC. Translating it yields CSASPFDTKETQYF.

The chain is built from TRBV7-2 and TRBJ2-7; D is undetermined. The germline gives CDR1 SGHTA, CDR2 FQGNSA. Deletions cut 8 bases from V and 2 bases from J, with 13 bases between. This CDR3 spans 13 amino acids. The CDR3 sequence: CASAVTAAYEQYF. CDR3 nucleotides: TGTGCCAGCGCGGTAACAGCTGCCTACGAGCAGTACTTC.

Ten or more counts support this clonotype. J is TRBJ1-5 and V is TRBV27; the D is unclear. The germline CDR1 and CDR2 sequences are MNHEY and SMNVEV (reference sequence). Trimming left V 3 bases short and J 7 bases short, with 7 bases between. The CDR3 spans 12 residues. The CDR3 nucleotides are TGTGCCAGCAGTTTCCTGGGACAGCCCCAGCATTTT. Its translation is CASSFLGQPQHF.

The rearrangement joins TRBV5-1 to TRBJ2-2; 9 positions match TRBD2. This CDR3 comprises 16 residues. V lost 4 bases to trimming and J lost 0 bases; unmatched junction nucleotides: 4. The germline gives CDR1 SGHRS, CDR2 YFSETQ. Written as DNA, the CDR3 is TGCGCCAGCAGCCCGACTAGCGGTGCGAACACCGGGGAGCTGTTTTTT. Residues: CASSPTSGANTGELFF.